Described below is a single T cell receptor (beta chain) sequence and its context. V lost 0 bases to trimming and J lost 2 bases; unmatched junction nucleotides: 5. Germline CDR1 is SGHRS and CDR2 is YFSETQ. The CDR3 spans 16 residues. This record belongs to a study of blood T cell repertoires in COVID-19. Study details: The United States, Italy and Spain provided the acute and convalescent COVID-19 samples. Sample material is recorded as cDNA or gDNA derived from T cells, B-cell-depleted T cells, or PBMCs.

Repertoires were generated with immunoSEQ multiplex PCR, while TCRdb's copy carries only in-frame clones and drops some. Here the sample spans 70,000 to 75,000 clones, approximately 88% being singletons. The source of this sequence is a human donor in a cohort sampled during active COVID-19. The rearrangement links TRBV5-1 to TRBJ2-1; TRBD2 matches 7 bases. The material sequenced was peripheral blood. The CDR3 DNA reads as TGCGCCAGCAGCTTGGATCTAGCGGCAACCTACAATGAGCAGTTCTTC. Translating gives CASSLDLAATYNEQFF.